One and the same sample provided the 4 T cell receptor beta chains below, sequenced in a study of shared clonotypes between healthy human individuals. Only in-frame clones appear in the TCRdb table, and some are missing; sequencing was by immunoSEQ multiplex PCR. Of over 850,000 clones detected, 78% appear once; the ten largest clones hold 0.6% to 0.75%. Material: memory CD4+ T cells from PBMCs. Subset of the sample: CD45RA-negative fraction. All receptors derive from a man younger than 35 in good health. Some clones in this sample may be carry-over from other donors' samples.

The V and J genes are TRBV30 and TRBJ1-6; no clear D. This CDR3 has 13 residues. Trimming pared 2 bases from V and 8 bases from J, leaving 10 bases between. CDR1 is GTSNPN, CDR2 SVGIG, per germline (reference sequence). Written as DNA, the CDR3 is TGTGCCTGGAGTCGGACTCAGGATTCACCCCTCCACTTT. Its translation is CAWSRTQDSPLHF.

The chain has TRBV28 and TRBJ2-5, with TRBD1 matching 7 bases. The CDR3 is made up of 14 amino acids. Trimming cost V 5 bases and J 5 bases; bases outside gene matches: 8. Germline V CDR1 and CDR2: MDHEN, SYDVKM. The CDR3 DNA follows: TGTGCCAGCAGTACCCGACAGGGTGTCGAGACCCAGTACTTC. This gives the protein CASSTRQGVETQYF.

V and J are TRBV5-6 and TRBJ2-5; 12 bases fit TRBD2. The CDR3 has 18 residues. V lost 4 bases, J lost 4 bases, and 14 bases stayed unmatched. In germline, CDR1 is SGHDT, CDR2 YYEEEE. The CDR3 DNA reads as TGTGCCAGCAGCCTCCAGACTAGCGGGAGCATCACCAGAGAGACCCAGTACTTC. As protein: CASSLQTSGSITRETQYF.

The chain joins TRBV11-3 to TRBJ2-5; 7 bases are shared with TRBD1. The J segment lost 4 bases and the V segment lost 5 bases, leaving 4 bases of the junction unmatched. The CDR3 spans 13 residues. Germline CDR1 and CDR2: SGHNT and YENEEA. Here the CDR3 reads CASSPRQGETQYF. CDR3 nucleotide sequence: TGTGCCAGCAGCCCTCGACAGGGAGAGACCCAGTACTTC.